This passage covers 5 T cell receptor beta chains from one sample sequenced in a study of OX40 agonist ivuxolimab in advanced cancers. TCRdb keeps only in-frame clones here, not all; method: immunoSEQ multiplex PCR. The data hold tens of thousands of clones, with over 80% observed a single time. The specimen was CD4+ or CD8+ T cells sorted from blood, collected in a trial of the OX40 agonist ivuxolimab. The receptors here all came from an adult with an advanced solid tumor such as melanoma, head and neck, liver or kidney cancer.

The V gene is TRBV4-2, the J gene TRBJ2-7; unclear D gene. The CDR3 is 14 residues long. The germline V gene has CDR1 LGHNA and CDR2 YNFKEQ. V lost 0 bases and J 6 bases, leaving 12 bases between the germline ends. CDR3 in amino acids: CASSQEGSRGEQYF. CDR3 nucleotide sequence: TGTGCCAGCAGCCAAGAGGGTAGCCGCGGCGAGCAGTACTTC.

The chain is built from TRBV11-2 and TRBJ2-5; 7 bases agree with TRBD1. The trim removed 5 bases at V and 1 base at J, leaving 7 bases unmatched. This CDR3 region has 15 residues. Germline CDR1 and CDR2: SGHAT and FQNNGV. CDR3 residues: CASSRETGAQETQYF. DNA of the CDR3: TGTGCCAGCAGCCGTGAAACAGGGGCCCAAGAGACCCAGTACTTC.

The chain joins TRBV5-1 to TRBJ1-2; 7 nucleotides align to TRBD1. The CDR3 covers 16 residues. Germline V gene data show CDR1 as SGHRS and CDR2 as YFSETQ. The junction had 12 bases not matched to a gene; V was cut back by 3 bases and J by 4 bases. The CDR3 nucleotides are TGCGCCAGCAGCTCCACCGGGACAGAGGCCTTCTATGGCTACACCTTC. It is translated as CASSSTGTEAFYGYTF. Together with reference TRBV5-1 and TRBJ1-2, the CDR3 gives the full variable domain: KAGVTQTPRYLIKTRGQQVTLSCSPISGHRSVSWYQQTPGQGLQFLFEYFSETQRNKGNFPGRFSGRQFSNSRSEMNVSTLELGDSALYLCASSSTGTEAFYGYTFGSGTRLTVV.

The chain is built from TRBV7-3 and TRBJ2-1; D unclear. The CDR3 has 13 amino acids. Trimming took off 2 bases at V and 10 bases at J, with 12 bases between the two ends. Germline V gene data show CDR1 as SGHTA and CDR2 as FQGTGA. The CDR3 DNA sequence: TGTGCCAGCAGCTTAGAACCCCCTTTAGAGCAGTTCTTC. It specifies CASSLEPPLEQFF.

This chain connects TRBV6-6 to TRBJ1-1, with a possible D match to TRBD1 (5 bases). There are 13 residues in the CDR3. V lost 2 bases, J lost 5 bases, and 9 bases lay in between. The germline V gene encodes CDR1 MNHNY and CDR2 SVGAGI (reference sequence). The CDR3 coding sequence is TGTGCCAGCAGTTACGGGGCGCTAACTGAAGCTTTCTTT. This translates into CASSYGALTEAFF.